The 23 T cell receptor beta chains below were found in one sample sequenced in a study of T cell changes during pregnancy in multiple sclerosis. The method was immunoSEQ multiplex PCR; TCRdb's version includes in-frame clones alone and lacks a portion of them. Among around 60,000 clones listed, about nine tenths were seen once. This material consisted of peripheral blood, taken in the first trimester of pregnancy. Receptors originate from a female donor with multiple sclerosis, enrolled in a pregnancy study.

The gene calls are TRBV18 and TRBJ1-1; D perhaps matches TRBD1 (6 bases). The V and J ends lost 3 bases and 1 base respectively, with 9 bases between them. Germline lookup yields CDR1 KGHSH and CDR2 LQKENI. The CDR3 length is 14 residues. The CDR3 here is CASSPVTGNTEAFF. CDR3 coding DNA: TGTGCCAGCTCACCCGTGACAGGGAACACTGAAGCTTTCTTT.

This chain joins TRBV9 and TRBJ1-2; tentatively, D is TRBD1 (5 bases). V lost 3 bases, J lost 4 bases, and 19 bases lay in between. The length of the CDR3 is 16 residues. Germline V gene data show CDR1 as SGDLS and CDR2 as YYNGEE. The CDR3 spells CASSDARSGGVYGYTF. CDR3 sequence (DNA): TGTGCCAGCAGCGACGCCCGTTCGGGGGGTGTCTATGGCTACACCTTC.

The gene calls are TRBV5-6 and TRBJ2-3; 7 positions agree with TRBD2. CDR1 is SGHDT, CDR2 YYEEEE, per germline. Unmatched junction bases numbered 4, after V lost 0 bases and J lost 9 bases. CDR3 length equals 13 residues. CDR3 coding DNA: TGTGCCAGCAGCTTGGGACTAGCTAAGACGCAGTATTTT. Translating gives CASSLGLAKTQYF.

In its sample, this clone was seen once. The V call is TRBV5-1, the J call TRBJ2-7; 7 bases line up with TRBD1. V trimming: 3 bases; J trimming: 2 bases; junction bases outside the gene matches: 5. CDR3 size: 14 residues. Per germline, CDR1 SGHRS and CDR2 YFSETQ. CDR3 residues: CASSYGQDAYEQYF. DNA for the CDR3: TGCGCCAGCAGCTATGGACAGGATGCCTACGAGCAGTACTTC. The full variable domain, rest sourced from reference TRBV5-1 and TRBJ2-7, is KAGVTQTPRYLIKTRGQQVTLSCSPISGHRSVSWYQQTPGQGLQFLFEYFSETQRNKGNFPGRFSGRQFSNSRSEMNVSTLELGDSALYLCASSYGQDAYEQYFGPGTRLTVT.

The chain links TRBV5-6 to TRBJ1-4; no clear D gene. The CDR3 has 18 amino acids. V dropped 1 base and J dropped 4 bases, with 20 bases sitting between them. Germline V gives CDR1 SGHDT, CDR2 YYEEEE. Here the CDR3 DNA reads TGTGCCAGCAGCTTGACGGTCCGAGAACTTAATTTTAATGAAAAACTGTTTTTT. As protein: CASSLTVRELNFNEKLFF. The full variable domain, with the rest looked up from reference TRBV5-6 and TRBJ1-4, is DAGVTQSPTHLIKTRGQQVTLRCSPKSGHDTVSWYQQALGQGPQFIFQYYEEEERQRGNFPDRFSGHQFPNYSSELNVNALLLGDSALYLCASSLTVRELNFNEKLFFGSGTQLSVL.

The gene calls are TRBV5-1 and TRBJ2-7; tentative D call: TRBD2 (5 bases). Germline loops: CDR1 SGHRS, CDR2 YFSETQ. CDR3 length: 13 residues. Trimming shortened V by 6 bases and J by 2 bases, and 12 bases separated the two germline ends. CDR3 in amino acids: CASNEPGTYEQYF. In DNA form, the CDR3 reads TGCGCCAGCAACGAACCGGGAACCTACGAGCAGTACTTC.

The chain recombines TRBV27 with TRBJ2-5, with 11 bases fitting TRBD2. CDR3 length: 17 amino acids. The V gene's germline CDR1 is MNHEY and CDR2 SMNVEV (reference sequence). The V gene end was trimmed by 2 bases and the J gene end by 2 bases; junction bases not matched to a gene: 7. Here the CDR3 DNA reads TGTGCCAGCAGTTTAACTAGCGGGGGAGATTTACAAGAGACCCAGTACTTC. Translating it yields CASSLTSGGDLQETQYF.

The chain combines TRBV7-2 with TRBJ2-7; 7 nucleotides align to TRBD2. V gave up 5 bases and J gave up 6 bases; unmatched junction bases: 4. This CDR3 has 12 amino acids. Germline V lookup: CDR1 SGHTA, CDR2 FQGNSA. The CDR3 sequence: CASSLGGGEQYF. The CDR3 bases are TGTGCCAGCAGCCTAGGCGGGGGCGAGCAGTACTTC. The full variable domain, rest sourced from reference TRBV7-2 and TRBJ2-7, is GAGVSQSPSNKVTEKGKDVELRCDPISGHTALYWYRQSLGQGLEFLIYFQGNSAPDKSGLPSDRFSAERTGGSVSTLTIQRTQQEDSAVYLCASSLGGGEQYFGPGTRLTVT.

CDR3 bases: TGTGCCAGCAGTGCCAGGGGGAACACCGGGGAGCTGTTTTTT. This encodes CASSARGNTGELFF. The J gene is TRBJ2-2, the V gene TRBV6-1; maybe TRBD1 (6 bases). Germline V gene lookup returns CDR1 MNHNS and CDR2 SASEGT. CDR3 length: 14 amino acids. V lost 4 bases and J lost 1, with 7 bases in between.

The chain employs TRBV11-2 and TRBJ1-5, with D unclear. The CDR3 sequence is 13 residues long. V was cut by 2 bases and J by 4 bases, with 6 bases left in between. CDR1 and CDR2 from the germline V gene are SGHAT and FQNNGV. The CDR3 nucleotides are TGTGCCAGCAGCTTATCAGTTAATCAGCCCCAGCATTTT. The encoded protein is CASSLSVNQPQHF. Full variable domain (remainder filled in from reference TRBV11-2 and TRBJ1-5): EAGVAQSPRYKIIEKRQSVAFWCNPISGHATLYWYQQILGQGPKLLIQFQNNGVVDDSQLPKDRFSAERLKGVDSTLKIQPAKLEDSAVYLCASSLSVNQPQHFGDGTRLSIL.

The gene calls are TRBV18 and TRBJ2-5; D is uncertain. Germline CDR1 and CDR2: KGHSH and LQKENI. The CDR3 runs to 13 residues. Trimming removed 2 bases at V and 5 bases at J, with 9 bases between. The CDR3 loop reads CASSPSNRETQYF. For the CDR3, the DNA is TGTGCCAGCTCACCAAGCAACCGGGAGACCCAGTACTTC.

A few counts support this clone. The chain employs TRBV5-4 and TRBJ2-7, with unresolved D. The CDR3 covers 14 residues. Germline V CDR1 and CDR2: SGHNT, YYREEE (reference sequence). Trimming took 4 bases from V and 3 from J, leaving 14 bases between them. This CDR3 is CASSPREIYYEQYF. The CDR3 coding sequence is TGTGCCAGCAGCCCCCGCGAGATCTACTACGAGCAGTACTTC.

V usage is TRBV5-4 and J usage is TRBJ2-7; 12 nucleotides match TRBD1. Germline lookup yields CDR1 SGHNT and CDR2 YYREEE (reference sequence). V lost 5 bases and J lost 6; bases outside the gene matches: 6. The CDR3 has 14 residues. Here the CDR3 DNA reads TGTGCCAGCAGGGGGACAGGGGGCGCTTCCGAGCAGTACTTC. Its protein is CASRGTGGASEQYF.

The rearrangement uses TRBV6-1 and TRBJ1-2; D gene uncertain. Trimming removed 2 bases from V and 4 bases from J, with 2 bases in between. The CDR3 totals 11 residues. Germline-derived CDR1 and CDR2 are MNHNS and SASEGT. The CDR3 loop reads CASSERYGYTF. The CDR3 bases are TGTGCCAGCAGTGAACGCTATGGCTACACCTTC.

V is TRBV14 and J is TRBJ1-6, with a weak D call TRBD1 (5 bases). This CDR3 spans 15 amino acids. With 1 base removed from V and 9 bases from J, the gap between germline ends came to 13 bases. Germline CDR1 and CDR2: SGHDN and FVKESK. This chain's CDR3 is CASSQGRVPISPLHF. CDR3 nucleotides: TGTGCCAGCAGCCAAGGCAGGGTTCCCATTTCACCCCTCCACTTT.

V usage is TRBV5-6 and J usage is TRBJ1-1, with D possibly matching TRBD1 (6 bases). The CDR3 runs 15 residues. The V gene lost 4 bases and the J gene lost 10 bases, with 23 bases spanning the gap. Germline CDR1 reads SGHDT; CDR2 reads YYEEEE. DNA for the CDR3: TGTGCCAGCAGCCCGGGTGGCGGGGGACATGATCGAGCTTTCTTT. Amino acid sequence: CASSPGGGGHDRAFF.

This clone was seen just once. This rearrangement joins TRBV4-2 to TRBJ2-2; D uncertain. Trimming left V 1 base short and J 4 bases short, with 16 bases between. The germline V gene encodes CDR1 LGHNA and CDR2 YNFKEQ. There are 17 residues in the CDR3. Here the CDR3 reads CASSQVDTSRSTGELFF. For the CDR3, the DNA is TGTGCCAGCAGCCAAGTCGATACCAGCCGGAGCACCGGGGAGCTGTTTTTT.

V usage is TRBV7-2 and J usage is TRBJ1-4; TRBD1 is a possible D gene (5 bases). Germline assignment: CDR1 SGHTA and CDR2 FQGNSA. The CDR3 is made up of 13 amino acids. Trimming left V 5 bases short and J 5 bases short, with 9 bases between. The CDR3 sequence: CASSGQGNEKLFF. Here the CDR3 DNA reads TGTGCCAGCAGCGGGCAGGGAAATGAAAAACTGTTTTTT.

The rearrangement links TRBV30 to TRBJ1-1; 7 nucleotides align to TRBD1. The CDR3 length is 16 residues. V lost 1 base to trimming and J lost 1 base; unmatched junction nucleotides: 9. Germline V gives CDR1 GTSNPN, CDR2 SVGIG (reference sequence). The CDR3 loop is CAWSATRGTGNTEAFF. Here the CDR3 DNA reads TGTGCCTGGAGTGCGACCAGGGGGACGGGGAACACTGAAGCTTTCTTT.

V gene TRBV7-2 combines with J gene TRBJ2-7; TRBD1 aligns across 8 bases. From germline, CDR1 is SGHTA and CDR2 FQGNSA. J lost 7 bases, V lost 5 bases, and 10 bases had no gene match. The CDR3 is 14 amino acids. The chain's CDR3 is CASSRRAGGGEQYF. DNA for the CDR3: TGTGCCAGCAGCCGACGAGCAGGGGGCGGGGAGCAGTACTTC.

V is TRBV4-2 and J is TRBJ2-7; perhaps TRBD2 as D (5 bases). CDR1 is LGHNA and CDR2 is YNFKEQ in the germline V gene. The CDR3 covers 17 residues. Trimming shortened V by 3 bases and J by 5 bases, and 23 bases separated the two germline ends. As DNA, the CDR3 is TGTGCCAGCAGCCACACATCCGGGAACCATTTTATCCACGAGCAGTACTTC. Translated, it gives CASSHTSGNHFIHEQYF.

This chain uses TRBV30 with TRBJ1-1; D is possibly TRBD1 (5 bases). CDR1 is GTSNPN and CDR2 is SVGIG in the germline V gene (reference sequence). This CDR3 has 13 amino acids. V gave up 3 bases and J gave up 0 bases, with 8 bases separating them. The CDR3 DNA reads as TGTGCCTGGAGGCGGGGGATGAACACTGAAGCTTTCTTT. Its protein product is CAWRRGMNTEAFF.

The V gene is TRBV5-8, the J gene TRBJ1-2; D uncertain. Germline V gene lookup returns CDR1 SGHTS and CDR2 YDEGEE. The ends were cut back, 4 bases at V and 5 bases at J, with 18 bases in the middle. The length of the CDR3 is 15 residues. The DNA of the CDR3 is TGTGCCAGCAGCCCCCAGTCTGGACCGGGGTATGGCTACACCTTC. This codes for CASSPQSGPGYGYTF.